Below are 5 T cell receptor beta chains sequenced from a single sample in a study of cytomegalovirus exposure and HLA in healthy donors. Primers included in the PCR were 60 Vbeta and 13 Jbeta primers. The table came from immunoSEQ multiplex PCR; TCRdb's copy has only in-frame clones and leaves some out. The sample yields about 120,000 clones, roughly 78% seen once. Sample: PBMCs. Receptors were obtained from a male donor in good health and CMV-seronegative.

The J gene is TRBJ2-7, the V gene TRBV27, with D maybe TRBD2 (5 bases). The CDR3 spans 14 residues. Germline loops: CDR1 MNHEY, CDR2 SMNVEV (reference sequence). The V gene lost 5 bases and the J gene lost 0 bases, with 11 bases spanning the gap. The CDR3 sequence is CASSLFRGSYEQYF. As DNA, the CDR3 is TGTGCCAGCAGTCTCTTTCGGGGCTCCTACGAGCAGTACTTC.

The genes are TRBV11-2 and TRBJ1-1, with D possibly being TRBD1 (5 bases). CDR1 SGHAT and CDR2 FQNNGV come from the germline V gene. The CDR3 is 14 residues long. V lost 5 bases and J lost 4, with 14 bases in between. CDR3 coding DNA: TGTGCCAGCAGCCCGCAGGAGGGGATCACTGAAGCTTTCTTT. Translating it yields CASSPQEGITEAFF.

The J gene is TRBJ1-6, the V gene TRBV7-2; D is perhaps TRBD1 (6 bases). This CDR3 comprises 17 residues. Trimming pared 1 base from V and 4 bases from J, leaving 14 bases between. Germline lookup yields CDR1 SGHTA and CDR2 FQGNSA. DNA of the CDR3: TGTGCCAGCAGCTTAGGTAGGGGGTCAAGGTATAATTCACCCCTCCACTTT. Translated, it gives CASSLGRGSRYNSPLHF.

The V gene is TRBV30, the J gene TRBJ2-5, with 13 bases that match TRBD2. CDR1 is GTSNPN, CDR2 SVGIG, per germline (reference sequence). This CDR3 has 15 amino acids. V was clipped by 1 base and J by 5 bases; unmatched bases: 4. CDR3 nucleotides: TGTGCCTGGAGTGGGACTAGCGGGAGTGGTGAGACCCAGTACTTC. Residues: CAWSGTSGSGETQYF.

The chain has TRBV18 and TRBJ2-5, with a tentative D call TRBD1 (5 bases). The CDR3 is made up of 13 amino acids. V lost 3 bases and J lost 5, with 10 bases in between. The germline gives CDR1 KGHSH, CDR2 LQKENI. This CDR3 reads CASSPSRVETQYF. The DNA of the CDR3 is TGTGCCAGCTCACCGTCCAGGGTGGAGACCCAGTACTTC.